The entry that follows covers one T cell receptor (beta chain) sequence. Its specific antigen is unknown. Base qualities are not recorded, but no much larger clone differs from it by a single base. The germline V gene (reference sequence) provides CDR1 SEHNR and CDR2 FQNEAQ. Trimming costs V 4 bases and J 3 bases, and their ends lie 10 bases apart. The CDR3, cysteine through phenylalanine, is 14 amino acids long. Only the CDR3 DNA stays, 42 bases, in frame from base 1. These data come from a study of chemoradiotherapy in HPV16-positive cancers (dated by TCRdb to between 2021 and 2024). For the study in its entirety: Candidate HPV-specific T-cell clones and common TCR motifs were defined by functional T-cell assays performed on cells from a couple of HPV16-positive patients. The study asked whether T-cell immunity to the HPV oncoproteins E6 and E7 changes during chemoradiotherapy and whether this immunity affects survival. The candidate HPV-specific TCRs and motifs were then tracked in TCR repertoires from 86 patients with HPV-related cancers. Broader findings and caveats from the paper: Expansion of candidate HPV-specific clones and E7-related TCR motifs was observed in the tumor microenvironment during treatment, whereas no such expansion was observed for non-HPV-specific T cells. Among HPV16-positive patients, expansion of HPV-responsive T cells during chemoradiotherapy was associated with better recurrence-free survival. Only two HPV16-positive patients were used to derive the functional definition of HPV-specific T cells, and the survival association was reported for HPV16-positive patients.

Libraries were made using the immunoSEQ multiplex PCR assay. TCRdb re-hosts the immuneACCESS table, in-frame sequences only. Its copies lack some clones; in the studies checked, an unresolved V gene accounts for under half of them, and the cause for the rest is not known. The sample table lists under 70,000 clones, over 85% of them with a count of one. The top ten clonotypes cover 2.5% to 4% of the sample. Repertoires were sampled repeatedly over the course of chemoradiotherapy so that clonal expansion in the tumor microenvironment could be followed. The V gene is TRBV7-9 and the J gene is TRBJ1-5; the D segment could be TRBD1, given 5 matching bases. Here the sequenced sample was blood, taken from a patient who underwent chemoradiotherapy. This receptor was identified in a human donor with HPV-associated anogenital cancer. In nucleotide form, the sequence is TGTGCCAGCAGCTCTCAGGGTAACAATCAGCCCCAGCATTTT. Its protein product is CASSSQGNNQPQHF.